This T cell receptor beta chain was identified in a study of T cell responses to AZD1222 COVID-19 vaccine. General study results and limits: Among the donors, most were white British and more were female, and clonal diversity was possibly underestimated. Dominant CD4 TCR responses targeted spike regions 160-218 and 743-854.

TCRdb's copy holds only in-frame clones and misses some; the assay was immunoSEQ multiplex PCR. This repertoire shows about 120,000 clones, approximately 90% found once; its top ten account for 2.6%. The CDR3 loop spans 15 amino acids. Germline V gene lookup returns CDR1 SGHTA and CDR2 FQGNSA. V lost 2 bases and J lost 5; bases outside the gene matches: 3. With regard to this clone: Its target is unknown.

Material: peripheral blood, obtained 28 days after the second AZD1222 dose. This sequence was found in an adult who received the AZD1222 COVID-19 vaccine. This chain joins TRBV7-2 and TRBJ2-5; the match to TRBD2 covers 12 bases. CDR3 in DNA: TGTGCCAGCAGCTTACAGGGGACTAGCGGGGAGACCCAGTACTTC. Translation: CASSLQGTSGETQYF.